Listed below are T cell receptor beta chains from one sample, sequenced in a study of regulatory T cells in long-lasting Graves disease. TCRdb reanalysed the multiplex PCR reads using MiXCR and keeps one entry per CDR3 protein. The sample shows approximately 390,000 distinct CDR3 sequences, around 16% of them seen only once. This same sample was also part of a study on T cells in Graves' hyperthyroidism and ophthalmopathy.

Material: peripheral blood mononuclear cells (PBMCs), obtained at new diagnosis, from a patient treated with antithyroid drugs. These receptor sequences come from a woman aged 18 to 35 with Graves disease. Each CDR3 is given with its conserved first and last residue. Each record gives: J gene, V gene, clone size, D gene, CDR3 length, CDR3 DNA, CDR3 protein. A D gene is named only where the DNA matches it firmly. Some rows have no size entry. The others give once, few or many, or a class for an expanded clone.

j_call: TRBJ1-1; v_call: TRBV27; clone_size: many; d_call: -; cdr3_length: 13; cdr3_nt: TGTGCCAGCAGTTTTGGCAAGAACACTGAAGCTTTCTTT; cdr3_aa: CASSFGKNTEAFF
j_call: TRBJ1-1; v_call: TRBV13; clone_size: -; d_call: -; cdr3_length: 16; cdr3_nt: TGTGCCAGCAGCGAACGAGTCACGGGCATGAACACTGAAGCTTTCTTT; cdr3_aa: CASSERVTGMNTEAFF
j_call: TRBJ1-4; v_call: TRBV10-3; clone_size: -; d_call: TRBD1; cdr3_length: 13; cdr3_nt: TGTGCCCACCGACAGGGGCAACCGCGGAAACTGTTTTTT; cdr3_aa: CAHRQGQPRKLFF
j_call: TRBJ2-1; v_call: TRBV9; clone_size: many; d_call: -; cdr3_length: 15; cdr3_nt: TGTGCCAGCAGCCAAAAGGGACCTCGCGGAAATGAGCAGTTCTTC; cdr3_aa: CASSQKGPRGNEQFF
j_call: TRBJ2-1; v_call: TRBV19; clone_size: -; d_call: TRBD2; cdr3_length: 15; cdr3_nt: TGTGCCAGTAGTTCGACTAGCGAGAGCTACAATGAGCAGTTCTTC; cdr3_aa: CASSSTSESYNEQFF
j_call: TRBJ2-3; v_call: TRBV28; clone_size: many; d_call: TRBD2; cdr3_length: 14; cdr3_nt: TGTGCCAGCAGTTTAGCGGGAGTTGGAGATACGCAGTATTTT; cdr3_aa: CASSLAGVGDTQYF
j_call: TRBJ2-7; v_call: TRBV19; clone_size: few; d_call: -; cdr3_length: 13; cdr3_nt: TGTGCCAGTAGTCAGGTCATGTCCTACGAGCAGTACTTC; cdr3_aa: CASSQVMSYEQYF
j_call: TRBJ2-7; v_call: TRBV10-3; clone_size: -; d_call: TRBD1; cdr3_length: 13; cdr3_nt: TGTGCCATCAGTGGAACAGGGGGATACGAGCAGTACTTC; cdr3_aa: CAISGTGGYEQYF
j_call: TRBJ2-1; v_call: TRBV11-2; clone_size: many; d_call: TRBD2; cdr3_length: 17; cdr3_nt: TGTGCCAGCAGTCTGCTCATGACTAGCGGTTCCTACAATGAGCAGTTCTTC; cdr3_aa: CASSLLMTSGSYNEQFF
j_call: TRBJ2-1; v_call: TRBV20-1; clone_size: -; d_call: TRBD2; cdr3_length: 15; cdr3_nt: TGCAGTGCCGCCAGGGCGGGAGGGCCTGGGAATGAGCAGTTCTTC; cdr3_aa: CSAARAGGPGNEQFF
j_call: TRBJ2-7; v_call: TRBV2; clone_size: many; d_call: -; cdr3_length: 14; cdr3_nt: TGTGCCAGCAGTGAATGGGGAGGCTCCGCGGAGCAGTACTTC; cdr3_aa: CASSEWGGSAEQYF
j_call: TRBJ2-3; v_call: TRBV20-1; clone_size: many; d_call: TRBD2; cdr3_length: 16; cdr3_nt: TGCAGTGCTCCATACATACTAGCGGAGATCACAGATACGCAGTATTTT; cdr3_aa: CSAPYILAEITDTQYF
j_call: TRBJ1-1; v_call: TRBV7-3; clone_size: few; d_call: -; cdr3_length: 13; cdr3_nt: TGTGCCAGCAGCGTTTACAGGGATACTGAAGCTTTCTTT; cdr3_aa: CASSVYRDTEAFF
j_call: TRBJ2-2; v_call: TRBV12-3/TRBV12-4; clone_size: few; d_call: -; cdr3_length: 16; cdr3_nt: TGTGCCAGCAGTTATCGCCAGGGTGGAATGACCGGGGAGCTGTTTTTT; cdr3_aa: CASSYRQGGMTGELFF
j_call: TRBJ2-2; v_call: TRBV7-3; clone_size: -; d_call: -; cdr3_length: 13; cdr3_nt: TGTGCCAGCAGCTTAATGAACACCGGGGAGCCGTTTTTT; cdr3_aa: CASSLMNTGEPFF
j_call: TRBJ1-2; v_call: TRBV27; clone_size: -; d_call: -; cdr3_length: 13; cdr3_nt: TGTGCCAGCAGTCTCCAGGGCCCGTATGGCTACACCTTC; cdr3_aa: CASSLQGPYGYTF
j_call: TRBJ2-5; v_call: TRBV2; clone_size: -; d_call: -; cdr3_length: 12; cdr3_nt: TGTGCCAGCAGTGAGACCCAAGAGACCCAGTACTTC; cdr3_aa: CASSETQETQYF
j_call: TRBJ2-3; v_call: TRBV18; clone_size: -; d_call: -; cdr3_length: 14; cdr3_nt: TGTGCCAGCTCACGGACTGGCGGGGCAGATACGCAGTATTTT; cdr3_aa: CASSRTGGADTQYF
j_call: TRBJ2-7; v_call: TRBV12-3/TRBV12-4; clone_size: -; d_call: -; cdr3_length: 14; cdr3_nt: TGTGCCAGCAGTTTACGGCAGGAGGCCTACGAGCAGTACTTC; cdr3_aa: CASSLRQEAYEQYF
j_call: TRBJ1-1; v_call: TRBV7-9; clone_size: many; d_call: -; cdr3_length: 15; cdr3_nt: TGTGCCAGCAGCGGGTTACGGAGCATGAACACTGAAGCTTTCTTT; cdr3_aa: CASSGLRSMNTEAFF
j_call: TRBJ1-3; v_call: TRBV19; clone_size: -; d_call: -; cdr3_length: 15; cdr3_nt: TGTGCCAGTAGTATAGAGACGGACTCTGGAAACACCATATATTTT; cdr3_aa: CASSIETDSGNTIYF
j_call: TRBJ2-7; v_call: TRBV28; clone_size: many; d_call: -; cdr3_length: 14; cdr3_nt: TGTGCCAGCAGTTTGGAGAGGGGGGACTACGAGCAGTACTTC; cdr3_aa: CASSLERGDYEQYF
j_call: TRBJ2-1; v_call: TRBV7-9; clone_size: few; d_call: TRBD2; cdr3_length: 16; cdr3_nt: TGTGCCAGCAGCGGCTGGACTAGCGGAAATTACAATGAGCAGTTCTTC; cdr3_aa: CASSGWTSGNYNEQFF
j_call: TRBJ2-7; v_call: TRBV5-4; clone_size: many; d_call: -; cdr3_length: 19; cdr3_nt: TGTGCCAGCAGCTCCAATCCGATCACCGGGACGTCATGGCCCTACGAGCAGTACTTC; cdr3_aa: CASSSNPITGTSWPYEQYF
j_call: TRBJ1-1; v_call: TRBV27; clone_size: many; d_call: -; cdr3_length: 14; cdr3_nt: TGTGCCAGCGGCTACGGGGGCGTAAACACTGAAGCTTTCTTT; cdr3_aa: CASGYGGVNTEAFF
j_call: TRBJ2-7; v_call: TRBV4-1; clone_size: many; d_call: -; cdr3_length: 17; cdr3_nt: TGCGCCAGCAGCCAAGCCGTGAGGGACCGGAGCTCCTACGAGCAGTACTTC; cdr3_aa: CASSQAVRDRSSYEQYF
j_call: TRBJ2-1; v_call: TRBV5-8; clone_size: many; d_call: TRBD2; cdr3_length: 19; cdr3_nt: TGTGCCAGCAGCTTGATGGGACTAGCGGGAGGCCGGGTTTACAATGAGCAGTTCTTC; cdr3_aa: CASSLMGLAGGRVYNEQFF
j_call: TRBJ1-6; v_call: TRBV7-2; clone_size: -; d_call: TRBD1; cdr3_length: 15; cdr3_nt: TGTGCCAGCAGCCTGACAGGGGCCTATAATTCACCCCTCCACTTT; cdr3_aa: CASSLTGAYNSPLHF
j_call: TRBJ2-7; v_call: TRBV2; clone_size: once; d_call: TRBD2; cdr3_length: 15; cdr3_nt: TGTGCCAGCAGTGAAAGGTCTAGCGGGAGCTACGAGCAGTACTTC; cdr3_aa: CASSERSSGSYEQYF
j_call: TRBJ1-6; v_call: TRBV6-1; clone_size: many; d_call: -; cdr3_length: 15; cdr3_nt: TGTGCCAGCAGTGATCAAACAGGACGAAATTCACCCCTCCACTTT; cdr3_aa: CASSDQTGRNSPLHF
j_call: TRBJ1-1; v_call: TRBV6-5; clone_size: -; d_call: -; cdr3_length: 14; cdr3_nt: TGTGCCAGCAGTTACTCATCCAGGAACACTGAAGCTTTCTTT; cdr3_aa: CASSYSSRNTEAFF
j_call: TRBJ2-2; v_call: TRBV18; clone_size: -; d_call: -; cdr3_length: 16; cdr3_nt: TGTGCCAGCTCACCACTGGGGCTGGGTAACACCGGGGAGCTGTTTTTT; cdr3_aa: CASSPLGLGNTGELFF
j_call: TRBJ2-5; v_call: TRBV28; clone_size: -; d_call: TRBD2; cdr3_length: 14; cdr3_nt: TGTGCCAGCAGCTGGACTAGCGGGAGAGAGACCCAGTACTTC; cdr3_aa: CASSWTSGRETQYF
j_call: TRBJ1-2; v_call: TRBV2; clone_size: many; d_call: -; cdr3_length: 13; cdr3_nt: TGTGCCAGCAGGGAGACTACAGGGCCCGGCTACACCTTC; cdr3_aa: CASRETTGPGYTF
j_call: TRBJ2-1; v_call: TRBV7-9; clone_size: many; d_call: TRBD1; cdr3_length: 14; cdr3_nt: TGTGCCAGCAGCCCTACAGGGGCAGACAATGAGCAGTTCTTC; cdr3_aa: CASSPTGADNEQFF
j_call: TRBJ2-3; v_call: TRBV6-1; clone_size: -; d_call: -; cdr3_length: 12; cdr3_nt: TGTGCCAGCACTTCCACCACAGATACGCAGTATTTT; cdr3_aa: CASTSTTDTQYF
j_call: TRBJ2-1; v_call: TRBV7-9; clone_size: -; d_call: TRBD1; cdr3_length: 18; cdr3_nt: TGTGCCAGCAGCCCATCCGTGTGGGACAGGGGGCGCCGGAATGAGCAGTTCTTC; cdr3_aa: CASSPSVWDRGRRNEQFF
j_call: TRBJ2-2; v_call: TRBV7-8; clone_size: many; d_call: TRBD1; cdr3_length: 15; cdr3_nt: TGTGCCAGCAGCCCGCAGACAGGGGCCACCGGGGAGCTGTTTTTT; cdr3_aa: CASSPQTGATGELFF
j_call: TRBJ2-7; v_call: TRBV11-2; clone_size: few; d_call: TRBD2; cdr3_length: 15; cdr3_nt: TGTGCCAGTCAGCTAACTAGCGGGGGTTTCTACGAGCAGTACTTC; cdr3_aa: CASQLTSGGFYEQYF